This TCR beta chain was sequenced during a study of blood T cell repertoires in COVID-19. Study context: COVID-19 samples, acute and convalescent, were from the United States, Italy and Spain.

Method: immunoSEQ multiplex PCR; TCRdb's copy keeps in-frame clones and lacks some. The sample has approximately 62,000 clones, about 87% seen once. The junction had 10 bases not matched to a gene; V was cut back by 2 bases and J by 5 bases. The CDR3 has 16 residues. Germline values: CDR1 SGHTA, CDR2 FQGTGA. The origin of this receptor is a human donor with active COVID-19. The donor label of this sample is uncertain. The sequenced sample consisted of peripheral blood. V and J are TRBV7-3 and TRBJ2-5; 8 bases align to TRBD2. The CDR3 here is CASSLLGGGKAETQYF. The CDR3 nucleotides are TGTGCCAGCAGCTTATTGGGCGGGGGGAAGGCGGAGACCCAGTACTTC.